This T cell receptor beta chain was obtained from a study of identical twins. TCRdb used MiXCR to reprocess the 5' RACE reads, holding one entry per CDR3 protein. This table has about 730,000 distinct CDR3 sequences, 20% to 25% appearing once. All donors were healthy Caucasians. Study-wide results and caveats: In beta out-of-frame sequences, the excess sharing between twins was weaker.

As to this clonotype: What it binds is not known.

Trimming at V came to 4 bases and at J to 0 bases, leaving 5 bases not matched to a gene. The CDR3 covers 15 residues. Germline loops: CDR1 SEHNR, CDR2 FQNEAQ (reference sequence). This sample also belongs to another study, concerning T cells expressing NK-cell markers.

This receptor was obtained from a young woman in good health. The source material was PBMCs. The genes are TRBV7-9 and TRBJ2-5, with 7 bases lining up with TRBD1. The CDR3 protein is CASSSPTGYQETQYF. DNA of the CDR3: TGTGCCAGCAGCTCACCGACAGGGTACCAAGAGACCCAGTACTTC.